This TCR beta chain was sequenced during a study of T cell repertoires in cytomegalovirus infection. TCRdb itself ran the reads through MiXCR, one entry per CDR3 protein. The table shows under 200,000 distinct CDR3 sequences, with approximately 9.6% occurring only once. Germline values: CDR1 SGHVS, CDR2 FQNEAQ. V lost 4 bases to trimming and J lost 3 bases, with 16 bases between them. CDR3 length: 15 amino acids. This clonotype came up many times. The chain links TRBV7-8 to TRBJ2-7; a possible D gene is TRBD2 (5 bases). The receptor's source is a human donor in good health (CMV status not recorded). Some clones in this sample may be carry-over from other donors' samples. Material for sequencing was PBMCs. The CDR3 region has the DNA TGTGCCAGCAGCTCAACCCGAGCGGCCCTCTACGAGCAGTACTTC. Amino acid sequence: CASSSTRAALYEQYF.